This T cell receptor beta chain was captured in a study of regulatory dendritic cells for organ transplantation. Details on this clone: Its antigen is undetermined.

TCRdb's table, derived via immunoSEQ multiplex PCR, lists solely in-frame clones and lacks some. The data show some 29,000 clones, roughly 80% seen once. Naive CD45RA+ and memory CD45RO+ CD4+ or CD8+ T cells were FACS-sorted. V lost 2 bases, J lost 0 bases, and 11 bases lay in between. The CDR3 is 16 amino acids. Per germline, CDR1 MDHEN and CDR2 SYDVKM. Overall study findings and caveats: Mature dendritic cells appeared to drive more memory CD8+ clonal expansion than regulatory ones. The authors noted considerable between-person heterogeneity in alloreactive memory CD8+ cells.

V and J are TRBV28 and TRBJ2-4; no firm D call. The sample consisted of naive CD4+ T cells from blood. Regarding subset: CD45RA+ naive T cells. The sequence was obtained from a human donor in good health. The CDR3 coding sequence is TGTGCCAGCAGTTTAGGCGGCGGCATAGCCAAAAACATTCAGTACTTC. Residues: CASSLGGGIAKNIQYF.